This T cell receptor beta chain is drawn from a study of T cells after yellow fever vaccination. The CDR3 contains 13 residues. The germline V gene has CDR1 MDHEN and CDR2 SYDVKM. V was clipped by 6 bases and J by 8 bases, with 16 bases between them. This clonotype came up a few times. TCRdb passed the 5' RACE reads through MiXCR, listing each CDR3 protein once. The sample consists of about 260,000 distinct CDR3 sequences, about 5.2% of them appearing once. The sequencing used CD4+ T cells sorted from PBMCs, collected on the day of the yellow fever booster vaccination. This chain links TRBV28 with TRBJ1-2, with D possibly TRBD1 on 5 matching bases. This TCR derives from a man aged 18 to 29 who received the YFV17D yellow fever vaccine. The CDR3 sequence is CASSYAGTIGYTF. The CDR3 bases are TGTGCCAGCAGCTATGCGGGGACGATCGGCTACACCTTC.